This TCR beta chain was captured by sequencing in a study of control samples from healthy donors and cancer patients. This CDR3 comprises 15 residues. Looked up from germline, CDR1 is LNHDA and CDR2 is SQIVND (reference sequence). V trimming: 5 bases; J trimming: 8 bases; junction bases outside the gene matches: 7. Profiled with immunoSEQ multiplex PCR; TCRdb holds only in-frame clones, not every one. This table holds some 150,000 clones, nearly 95% found once. This chain joins TRBV19 and TRBJ2-2, with TRBD2 identical over 11 bases. The sequenced material came from blood. The receptor was isolated from a man aged 50 or older in good health. CDR3 amino acids: CASSPETSGTGELFF. The CDR3 DNA sequence: TGTGCCAGTAGTCCGGAGACTAGCGGGACTGGGGAGCTGTTTTTT. Together with reference TRBV19 and TRBJ2-2, the CDR3 gives the full variable domain: DGGITQSPKYLFRKEGQNVTLSCEQNLNHDAMYWYRQDPGQGLRLIYYSQIVNDFQKGDIAEGYSVSREKKESFPLTVTSAQKNPTAFYLCASSPETSGTGELFFGEGSRLTVL.